This T cell receptor beta chain is from a study of control samples from healthy donors and cancer patients. The CDR3 runs 14 residues. Germline lookup yields CDR1 MNHNY and CDR2 SVGAGI (reference sequence). V shed 6 bases and J shed 6 bases, with 15 bases lying between them. This clone was detected only a few times. Assay used: immunoSEQ multiplex PCR; TCRdb lists only in-frame clones, some missing. The sample has 78,000 or so clones; more than 85% are singletons. The receptor comes from a woman aged 45-60 years in good health. Sample: blood. The gene calls are TRBV6-6 and TRBJ1-5; D gene ambiguous. The CDR3 loop reads CASRTGVGVQPQHF. In nucleotides, the CDR3 is TGTGCCAGCAGAACCGGGGTAGGAGTTCAGCCCCAGCATTTT.